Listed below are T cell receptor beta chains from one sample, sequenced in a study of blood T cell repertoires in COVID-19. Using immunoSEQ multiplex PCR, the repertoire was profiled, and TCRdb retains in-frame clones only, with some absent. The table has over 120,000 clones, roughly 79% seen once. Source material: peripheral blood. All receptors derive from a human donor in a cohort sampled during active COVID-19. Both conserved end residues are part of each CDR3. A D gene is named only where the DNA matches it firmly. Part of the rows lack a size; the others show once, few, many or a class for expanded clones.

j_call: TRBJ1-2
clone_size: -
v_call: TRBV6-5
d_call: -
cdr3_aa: CASRPTGLYGYTF

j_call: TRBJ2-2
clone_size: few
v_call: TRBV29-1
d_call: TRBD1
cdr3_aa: CSVERDRAVGELFF

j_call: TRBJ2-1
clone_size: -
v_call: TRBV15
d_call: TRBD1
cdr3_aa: CATSTRQGAEQFF

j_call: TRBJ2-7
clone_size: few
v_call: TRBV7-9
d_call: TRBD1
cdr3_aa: CASSPGTALGYF

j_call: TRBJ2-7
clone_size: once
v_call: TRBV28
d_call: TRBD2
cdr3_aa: CASSLSSGSMYEQYF

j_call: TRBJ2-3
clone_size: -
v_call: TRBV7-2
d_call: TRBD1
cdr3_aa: CASSRQGQESLSTDTQYF

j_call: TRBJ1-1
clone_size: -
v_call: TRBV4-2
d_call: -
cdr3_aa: CASSQEWWESTEAFF

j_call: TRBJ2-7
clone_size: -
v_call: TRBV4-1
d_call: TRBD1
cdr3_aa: CASSQVRPGQGDEQYF

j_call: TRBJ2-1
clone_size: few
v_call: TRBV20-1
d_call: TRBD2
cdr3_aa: CSASTSGSGEQFF

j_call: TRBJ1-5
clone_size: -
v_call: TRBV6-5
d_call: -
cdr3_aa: CAIARAHSDQPQHF

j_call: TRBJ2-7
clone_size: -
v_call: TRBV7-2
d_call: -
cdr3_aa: CASSILRVGPYEQYF

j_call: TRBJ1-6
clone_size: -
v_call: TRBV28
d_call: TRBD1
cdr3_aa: CASISLGTGDSPLHF

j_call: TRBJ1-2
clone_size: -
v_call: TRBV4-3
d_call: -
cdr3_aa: CASSHLGGAQGYTF

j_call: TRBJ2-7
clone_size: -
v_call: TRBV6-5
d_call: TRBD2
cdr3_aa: CATRRGGLDEQYF

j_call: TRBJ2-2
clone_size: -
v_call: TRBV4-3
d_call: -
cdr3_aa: CASSQEEATRINTGELFF

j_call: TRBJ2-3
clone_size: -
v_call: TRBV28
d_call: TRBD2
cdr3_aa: CASSPRGGLAGARDTQYF

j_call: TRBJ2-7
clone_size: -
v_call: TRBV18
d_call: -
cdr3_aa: CASSLSSYEQYF

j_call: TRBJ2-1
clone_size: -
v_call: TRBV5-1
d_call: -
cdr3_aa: CASSLAVTSQQFF

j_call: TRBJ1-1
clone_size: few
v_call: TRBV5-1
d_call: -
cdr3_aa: CASSSTTEAFF

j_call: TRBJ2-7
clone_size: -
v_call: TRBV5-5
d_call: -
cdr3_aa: CASSLAAGTGTYEQYF

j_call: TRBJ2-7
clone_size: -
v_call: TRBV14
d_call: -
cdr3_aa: CASSQLPQRSYEQYF

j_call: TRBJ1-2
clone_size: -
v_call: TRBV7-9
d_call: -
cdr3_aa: CASSLPLTGNYGYTF

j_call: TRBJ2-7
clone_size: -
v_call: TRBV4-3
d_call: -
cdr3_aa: CASSQEILTVSVPLNYEQYF

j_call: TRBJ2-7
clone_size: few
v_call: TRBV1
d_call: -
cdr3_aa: CTSSQDSGQGSYEQYF

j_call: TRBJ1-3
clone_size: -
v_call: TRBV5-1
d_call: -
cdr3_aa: CASRLESSGNTIYF

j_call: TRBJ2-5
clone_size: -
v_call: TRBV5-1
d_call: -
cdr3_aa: CASSSGQSQETQYF

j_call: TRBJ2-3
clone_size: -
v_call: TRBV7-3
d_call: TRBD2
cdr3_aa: CASSLTGGLRDTQYF

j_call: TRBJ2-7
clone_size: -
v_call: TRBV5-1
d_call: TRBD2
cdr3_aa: CASSLGLAGREQYF

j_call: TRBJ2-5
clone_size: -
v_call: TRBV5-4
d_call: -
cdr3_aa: CASSRQETQYF

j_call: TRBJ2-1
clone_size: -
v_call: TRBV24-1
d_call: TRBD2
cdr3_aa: CATSDRLASYNEQFF

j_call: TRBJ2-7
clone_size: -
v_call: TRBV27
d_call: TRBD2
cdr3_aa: CASSTSGIWYEQYF